This T cell receptor beta chain was observed in a study of T cells expressing NK-cell markers (TCRdb year 2020). General notes on the study: Fewer than ten donors provided sorted CD3+CD56+NKG2C+, CD3+CD56+NKG2C- and CD3+CD56-NKG2C+ T-cell subsets, whose TCR beta-chain repertoires were profiled. Among the eight sequenced donors, only one was HCMV-seronegative, while the other seven were HCMV-seropositive. The eight sequenced donors were randomly selected healthy volunteers, three men and five women. The libraries were sequenced on Illumina HiSeq 2000/2500, MiSeq or NextSeq, producing 2 x 150 bp reads.

The research as a whole found: Those dominant clonotypes were again the most abundant among CD3+CD56-NKG2C+ cells in a handful of donors, at about 25-60.1%. Whether the expanded NKG2C-expressing T cell clones were specific for HCMV antigens was left unclear. In a handful of donors, the dominant CD3+CD56+NKG2C+ clonotypes were among the top 10 CD8+ clonotypes and accounted for roughly 1.0-7.5% of CD8+ T cells.

To note about this clonotype: The clone's antigen remains unknown.

Spanning cysteine to phenylalanine, the CDR3 consists of 13 amino acids. No DNA is recorded. CDR1 and CDR2, per the germline V gene, are SGHTA and FQGNSA. Sequencing relied on an Illumina HiSeq 2000. The TCR beta cDNA libraries were made using 5'RACE template switching, a step that added both a universal primer site and unique molecular identifiers. cDNA synthesis was primed from the TCR beta constant segment, followed by two successive PCR amplification steps. Turning to the authors' computational methods: MIGEC was used to demultiplex reads and group the reads by UMI, and MiTCR was used to assemble and quantify clonotypes. To exclude erroneous sequences, only TCR cDNA sequences supported by at least two reads were retained. The tcR package was used for downstream repertoire analysis, with clonotypes matched between fractions based on CDR3 nucleotide sequence plus V segment. VDJmatch was used to annotate antigen specificity against VDJdb, with one amino acid substitution allowed in CDR3. TCRdb reprocessed the sequencing reads and holds a single record per CDR3 protein sequence, with no DNA. TCRdb, not the authors, supplied the V and J calls. The sample's records list some 280,000 distinct CDR3 sequences. The ten largest clones add up to about 0.39% of the sample.

HCMV-specific IgG was detected in serum with a commercial ELISA kit to determine HCMV serostatus. Ficoll density gradient centrifugation was used to isolate peripheral blood mononuclear cells from blood. The rearrangement combines TRBV7-2 with TRBJ2-1; TCRdb outputs TRBD1, but without DNA this stays unchecked. The source material was blood T cells: a sorted CD56 or NKG2C T cell subset, CD4+ or CD8+ T cells, or bulk PBMC T cells (not recorded which). This clonotype was sampled from a man in his late teens or twenties in good health. Donor details come from another sample of the same person, matched by shared clones. CDR3 region: CASSLTGDNEQFF.